These 16 T cell receptor beta chains share one sample of origin, sequenced in a study of T cell responses to AZD1222 COVID-19 vaccine. Some clones are missing from TCRdb's copy, which holds only in-frame ones; the method was immunoSEQ multiplex PCR. This sample has 250,000 or so clones, with roughly 93% found just once. The source material was peripheral blood, sampled on day 0 of AZD1222 vaccination. These TCRs come from an adult in good health.

CDR3 sequence: CASSFNREDRTDTQYF. CDR3 bases: TGTGCCAGCAGCTTTAACCGGGAGGACCGCACAGATACGCAGTATTTT. The genes are TRBV7-3 and TRBJ2-3, with 7 bases identical to TRBD2. The germline V gene has CDR1 SGHTA and CDR2 FQGTGA. The CDR3 runs 16 residues. The V and J ends lost 3 bases and 1 base, in that order; junction bases with no gene match: 7.

The J gene is TRBJ2-2, the V gene TRBV2; D may be TRBD2 (5 bases). Germline values: CDR1 SNHLY, CDR2 FYNNEI. V lost 7 bases and J lost 1, with 10 bases in between. The CDR3 extends over 14 amino acids. CDR3 coding DNA: TGTGCCAGCACTGACCGGGGGAACACCGGGGAGCTGTTTTTT. Amino acid sequence: CASTDRGNTGELFF.

The J gene is TRBJ1-2, the V gene TRBV28; the D is unclear. This CDR3 is 13 amino acids long. V lost 5 bases and J lost 1, with 8 bases in between. The germline V gene has CDR1 MDHEN and CDR2 SYDVKM. The CDR3 coding sequence is TGTGCCAGCAGTCCCGGCGATAACTATGGCTACACCTTC. Translating it yields CASSPGDNYGYTF.

The rearrangement links TRBV7-2 to TRBJ1-5, with D unclear. The germline V gene encodes CDR1 SGHTA and CDR2 FQGNSA. The length of the CDR3 is 14 residues. Trimming removed 3 bases at V and 0 bases at J, with 6 bases between. CDR3 in amino acids: CASSLGNSNQPQHF. For the CDR3, the DNA is TGTGCCAGCAGCTTGGGGAATAGCAATCAGCCCCAGCATTTT. Full variable domain (remainder filled in from reference TRBV7-2 and TRBJ1-5): GAGVSQSPSNKVTEKGKDVELRCDPISGHTALYWYRQSLGQGLEFLIYFQGNSAPDKSGLPSDRFSAERTGGSVSTLTIQRTQQEDSAVYLCASSLGNSNQPQHFGDGTRLSIL.

The genes are TRBV19 and TRBJ1-6; TRBD1 aligns across 10 bases. The trim removed 3 bases at V and 10 bases at J, leaving 6 bases unmatched. The CDR3 is 15 amino acids. Germline V lookup: CDR1 LNHDA, CDR2 SQIVND (reference sequence). The CDR3, as DNA: TGTGCCAGTAGTATCGGGACAGGGGTTTACTCACCCCTCCACTTT. Encoded protein: CASSIGTGVYSPLHF.

The genes are TRBV5-3 and TRBJ1-2; TRBD1 matches at 9 bases. TRBV5-3 is marked as an open reading frame, function uncertain. The junction had 7 bases not matched to a gene; V was cut back by 3 bases and J by 4 bases. The CDR3 has 15 amino acids. Here the CDR3 DNA reads TGTGCCAGAAGCTCAAGGGGACAGGGTTTCTATGGCTACACCTTC. This encodes CARSSRGQGFYGYTF.

The genes are TRBV9 and TRBJ1-1; 7 bases align to TRBD1. The CDR3 covers 15 residues. Unmatched junction bases numbered 12, after V lost 4 bases and J lost 6 bases. The germline gives CDR1 SGDLS, CDR2 YYNGEE. In nucleotides, the CDR3 is TGTGCCAGCAGCCCCTATACAGGGGTAAAGGCTGAAGCTTTCTTT. This encodes CASSPYTGVKAEAFF.

The V and J genes are TRBV7-9 and TRBJ2-5; unclear D gene. Between the trimmed V and J ends, which lost 3 bases and 1 base, there was a span of 9 bases. Germline V gene lookup returns CDR1 SEHNR and CDR2 FQNEAQ (reference sequence). CDR3 size: 14 residues. The CDR3 region is CASSLGHGQETQYF. The DNA of the CDR3 is TGTGCCAGCAGCTTGGGTCATGGCCAAGAGACCCAGTACTTC.

V and J are TRBV5-4 and TRBJ2-2; TRBD1 agrees at 9 bases. V shed 3 bases and J 7 bases; nucleotides not matched to a gene: 7. The CDR3 covers 15 residues. The germline gives CDR1 SGHNT, CDR2 YYREEE (reference sequence). The CDR3: CASSWNRGQGGELFF. The CDR3 DNA is TGTGCCAGCAGCTGGAACAGGGGGCAGGGCGGGGAGCTGTTTTTT.

The chain joins TRBV2 to TRBJ2-7; D might be TRBD1 or TRBD2, each matching 5 bases. Germline loops: CDR1 SNHLY, CDR2 FYNNEI. V lost 6 bases, J lost 5 bases, and 14 bases lay in between. The CDR3 length is 13 residues. DNA of the CDR3: TGTGCCAGCAGGAATGGGGGTTCGAACGAGCAGTACTTC. Residues: CASRNGGSNEQYF.

The CDR3 DNA is TGTGCCAGCAGCCAATCAAGCGGGGGATACGAGCAGTACTTC. Its translation: CASSQSSGGYEQYF. The genes are TRBV3-1 (or the pseudogene TRBV3-2) and TRBJ2-7; 8 bases are shared with TRBD2. CDR1 and CDR2 (germline): LGHDT, YNNKEL (reference sequence). Trimming cost V 2 bases and J 4 bases; bases outside gene matches: 4. The CDR3 spans 14 residues.

The count of this clone is one. This sequence joins TRBV28 and TRBJ1-4, with a possible D match to TRBD1 (5 bases). The CDR3 is 16 amino acids. The germline gives CDR1 MDHEN, CDR2 SYDVKM. V lost 1 base to trimming and J lost 0 bases, with 9 bases between them. The CDR3 DNA reads as TGTGCCAGCAGTTTATTCAGGGTCGCAACTAATGAAAAACTGTTTTTT. It is translated as CASSLFRVATNEKLFF.

This rearrangement joins TRBV19 to TRBJ1-3, with D possibly matching TRBD1 (6 bases). V was trimmed by 5 bases and J by 0 bases, leaving 8 bases between them. The germline V gene encodes CDR1 LNHDA and CDR2 SQIVND (reference sequence). This CDR3 is built from 14 residues. The CDR3 loop is CASSRGGSGNTIYF. Written as DNA, the CDR3 is TGTGCCAGTAGTCGAGGGGGCTCTGGAAACACCATATATTTT.

V is TRBV11-2 and J is TRBJ2-7; D is tentatively TRBD1 or TRBD2 (5 bases each). There are 16 residues in the CDR3. V was clipped by 1 base and J by 3 bases, with 16 bases between them. The V gene's germline CDR1 is SGHAT and CDR2 FQNNGV. CDR3 protein: CASSLGLRQGDYEQYF. The CDR3 DNA reads as TGTGCCAGCAGCTTAGGATTGCGTCAGGGAGACTACGAGCAGTACTTC.

This chain uses TRBV27 with TRBJ2-7; 7 nucleotides line up with TRBD2. The V gene end was trimmed by 2 bases and the J gene end by 0 bases; junction bases not matched to a gene: 7. The CDR3 has 16 amino acids. Germline CDR1 reads MNHEY; CDR2 reads SMNVEV (reference sequence). The CDR3 loop reads CASSLKASGLSYEQYF. The CDR3 DNA follows: TGTGCCAGCAGTTTAAAGGCTAGCGGCCTCTCCTACGAGCAGTACTTC.

V and J are TRBV28 and TRBJ1-5, with TRBD1 identical over 8 bases. V lost 4 bases and J lost 3; bases outside the gene matches: 8. The CDR3 spans 16 residues. CDR1 is MDHEN and CDR2 is SYDVKM in the germline V gene. The CDR3 nucleotides read TGTGCCAGCAGTTGGCCCGGGACAGGCAACAATCAGCCCCAGCATTTT. Translated, it gives CASSWPGTGNNQPQHF.